These T cell receptor beta chains were read from a single sample in a study of siplizumab effects on memory and regulatory T cells. The protocol was immunoSEQ multiplex PCR, while the TCRdb copy is restricted to in-frame clones and leaves out a portion. The sample contains 90,000 to 120,000 clones, approximately 94% of which appear only once. Specimen: Tregs sorted from blood. Source of these receptors: a human donor in good health. Each CDR3 is given with its conserved first and last residue. Each record gives: V gene, D gene, clone size, J gene, CDR3 DNA, CDR3 protein. D genes are given only for firm matches. Clone size is given for some rows only: seen once, a few or many times, or a class if the clone is expanded.

>TRBV29-1|NA|NA|TRBJ2-5
TGCAGCGTTGAAAAGGGTGCCCCAGAGACCCAGTACTTC
CSVEKGAPETQYF
>TRBV5-1|NA|NA|TRBJ1-2
TGCGCCACAACCGCCGGGGGCTATGGCTACACCTTC
CATTAGGYGYTF
>TRBV10-3|NA|NA|TRBJ2-7
TGTGCCATCAGCGGCGGGGCACGCAACTCCTACGAGCAGTACTTC
CAISGGARNSYEQYF
>TRBV18|NA|NA|TRBJ2-5
TGTGCCAGCTCACCACTCCAGGGACGAGAGACCCAGTACTTC
CASSPLQGRETQYF
>TRBV7-7|NA|NA|TRBJ2-2
TGTGCCAGCAGCTTAGCCGGGCCCGGGGAGCTGTTTTTT
CASSLAGPGELFF
>TRBV6-1|TRBD1|once|TRBJ2-7
TGTGCCAGCGACAGGGGAAGCTCCTACGAGCAGTACTTC
CASDRGSSYEQYF
>TRBV19|TRBD1|NA|TRBJ2-1
TGTGCCAGTAGTAGGAGACAGGGGGTGTCCTACAATGAGCAGTTCTTC
CASSRRQGVSYNEQFF
>TRBV2|NA|NA|TRBJ2-7
TGTGCCAGCCGCCCCGGGGTACTCTACGAGCAGTACTTC
CASRPGVLYEQYF
>TRBV2|NA|NA|TRBJ1-1
TGTGCCAGCAGCCCGGGACCTCTGAACACTGAAGCTTTCTTT
CASSPGPLNTEAFF
>TRBV18|NA|NA|TRBJ1-4
TGTGCCAGCTCACCTTCGGGACCTAATGAAAAACTGTTTTTT
CASSPSGPNEKLFF
>TRBV6-1|TRBD1|NA|TRBJ2-7
TGTGCCAGCAGGGTAAGACAGGGGGCATGGTACGAGCAGTACTTC
CASRVRQGAWYEQYF
>TRBV29-1|NA|NA|TRBJ1-1
TGCAACGTTGATACTCAGTCTTTCACTGAAGCTTTCTTT
CNVDTQSFTEAFF
>TRBV2|NA|few|TRBJ1-3
TGTGCCAGCAAGGCTGGAAACACCATATATTTT
CASKAGNTIYF
>TRBV6-1|NA|NA|TRBJ1-5
TGTGCCAGCAGTGAATATGACGTCGGACCCTTCCTCGTCCAGCATTTT
CASSEYDVGPFLVQHF
>TRBV10-2|TRBD1|NA|TRBJ1-2
TGCGCCAGCAGTGGAGACAGGGACGGCTATGGCTACACCTTC
CASSGDRDGYGYTF
>TRBV28|TRBD2|NA|TRBJ2-1
TGTGCCAGCAGATCCCGACTAGCGGGAGGGCCTAGCTCCTACAATGAGCAGTTCTTC
CASRSRLAGGPSSYNEQFF
>TRBV4-1|TRBD2|NA|TRBJ2-3
TGCGCCAGCAGCCAAGGTGATAGAGCTAGCGGATACACAGATACGCAGTATTTT
CASSQGDRASGYTDTQYF
>TRBV7-8|NA|NA|TRBJ2-1
TGTGCCAGCAGCTTAGGGCAGGGGTCCTACAATGAGCAGTTCTTC
CASSLGQGSYNEQFF